One sample yielded the 22 T cell receptor beta chains listed below, sequenced in a study of blood T cell repertoires in COVID-19. Produced via immunoSEQ multiplex PCR; TCRdb's table is partial and in-frame only. The data hold a few hundred thousand clones, with 80% to 85% observed a single time. Sample: peripheral blood. These receptors all stem from a person aged 65 to 85 with COVID-19, enrolled during active disease.

This clone was observed a single time. V usage is TRBV19 and J usage is TRBJ2-5; tentative D call: TRBD2 (5 bases). The CDR3 loop spans 13 amino acids. Germline V CDR1 and CDR2: LNHDA, SQIVND (reference sequence). V shed 3 bases and J shed 3 bases, with 8 bases lying between them. The CDR3 coding sequence is TGTGCCAGTAGTATGAGGGCGGAAGAGACCCAGTACTTC. It encodes CASSMRAEETQYF.

The V gene is TRBV19, the J gene TRBJ1-5; the match to TRBD1 covers 8 bases. Germline CDR1 LNHDA, CDR2 SQIVND (reference sequence). This CDR3 contains 17 residues. J was trimmed by 2 bases and V by 8 bases; bases with no gene match: 14. The CDR3 sequence is CASREDRGGGGNQPQHF. Here the CDR3 DNA reads TGTGCCAGTCGCGAAGACAGGGGAGGTGGAGGCAATCAGCCCCAGCATTTT.

CDR3 protein: CASSYSKGETETQYF. CDR3 DNA: TGTGCCAGCAGTTACTCGAAGGGGGAGACGGAGACCCAGTACTTC. V usage is TRBV6-5 and J usage is TRBJ2-5; possibly TRBD1 for D (6 bases). Per germline, CDR1 MNHEY and CDR2 SVGAGI. V was pared by 0 bases and J by 5 bases, with 13 bases between. The CDR3 totals 15 residues.

The V call is TRBV30, the J call TRBJ1-3; D is perhaps TRBD1 (5 bases). Deletions cut 2 bases from V and 4 bases from J, with 18 bases between. The CDR3 extends over 16 amino acids. Germline CDR1 and CDR2: GTSNPN and SVGIG (reference sequence). CDR3 nucleotides: TGTGCCTGGAGTAAACTTCGGTTCAGGGCCGGAAACACCATATATTTT. Its translation is CAWSKLRFRAGNTIYF.

This chain uses TRBV11-1 with TRBJ1-1, with 7 bases that match TRBD1. The CDR3 sequence is 15 residues long. J lost 5 bases, V lost 10 bases, and 16 bases had no gene match. Germline V gene sequence: CDR1 SGHAT, CDR2 FQDESV (reference sequence). CDR3 nucleotide sequence: TGTGCCACCCTGAGCAGGGGGGCCCTAGGGACTGAAGCTTTCTTT. It yields the protein CATLSRGALGTEAFF. The entire variable domain, with the rest obtained from reference TRBV11-1 and TRBJ1-1, is as follows: EAEVAQSPRYKITEKSQAVAFWCDPISGHATLYWYRQILGQGPELLVQFQDESVVDDSQLPKDRFSAERLKGVDSTLKIQPAELGDSAMYLCATLSRGALGTEAFFGQGTRLTVV.

This chain connects TRBV28 to TRBJ1-1; 7 nucleotides line up with TRBD1. This CDR3 comprises 14 residues. Losses at the gene ends were 6 bases for V and 4 bases for J; bases not matched to a gene: 8. CDR1 and CDR2 (germline): MDHEN, SYDVKM. The CDR3 here is CASRRPPGGTEAFF. The CDR3 nucleotides read TGTGCCAGCAGACGACCGCCAGGGGGCACTGAAGCTTTCTTT.

The chain combines TRBV5-5 with TRBJ2-7, with D possibly matching TRBD2 (5 bases). V was pared by 7 bases and J by 0 bases, with 11 bases between. Germline-derived CDR1 and CDR2 are SGHKS and YYEKEE (reference sequence). The CDR3 covers 13 residues. The CDR3 region has the DNA TGTGCCAGCGCTCCCGGGGACTCCTACGAGCAGTACTTC. Protein sequence: CASAPGDSYEQYF.

This chain links TRBV2 with TRBJ1-5; the D is unclear. CDR3 length: 13 residues. Trimming pared 6 bases from V and 0 bases from J, leaving 6 bases between. Germline V gene lookup returns CDR1 SNHLY and CDR2 FYNNEI. The CDR3 loop reads CASRTASNQPQHF. The DNA of the CDR3 is TGTGCCAGCAGGACTGCTAGCAATCAGCCCCAGCATTTT.

As to this clone: Germline and junction disagree at one end, which may indicate a read error. J is TRBJ1-2 and V is TRBV7-8, with D possibly matching TRBD1 (6 bases). CDR3 length equals 13 residues. Germline assignment: CDR1 SGHVS and CDR2 FQNEAQ. This CDR3 is CASSSTQDNRELF. The CDR3 bases are TGTGCCAGCAGCTCAACGCAAGACAACAGGGAACTCTTC.

This clone has only one observation. This chain joins TRBV6-5 and TRBJ1-4; 10 positions agree with TRBD1. The CDR3 has 14 residues. The ends lost 5 bases at V and 8 bases at J; junction bases unmatched: 5. The V gene's germline CDR1 is MNHEY and CDR2 SVGAGI. The CDR3 loop reads CASSLGQGGEKLFF. CDR3 bases: TGTGCCAGCAGTCTAGGACAGGGGGGCGAAAAACTGTTTTTT.

This clone was seen a few times. V usage is TRBV19 and J usage is TRBJ2-2; weak D call: TRBD2 (6 bases). V was pared by 2 bases and J by 5 bases, with 12 bases between. The V gene's germline CDR1 is LNHDA and CDR2 SQIVND (reference sequence). The CDR3 contains 15 residues. CDR3 sequence (DNA): TGTGCCAGTAGTATATCGGGACGGGGGACCGGGGAGCTGTTTTTT. The encoded protein is CASSISGRGTGELFF.

Only one count was recorded for this clone. The chain couples TRBV7-2 to TRBJ2-3; 8 bases are shared with TRBD2. Germline trimming cut 6 bases from V and 8 bases from J; bases unmatched to any gene: 4. CDR1 and CDR2 from the germline V gene are SGHTA and FQGNSA. CDR3 length equals 12 residues. The DNA of the CDR3 is TGTGCCAGCAGTCTCGGACTAGCTACGCAGTATTTT. Amino acids: CASSLGLATQYF.

CDR3 in amino acids: CASSWKQGRGSTNEKLFF. The DNA for the CDR3 is TGTGCCAGCAGTTGGAAACAGGGAAGGGGATCGACTAATGAAAAACTGTTTTTT. The chain has TRBV28 and TRBJ1-4, with D tentatively TRBD1 (6 bases). The germline CDR1 and CDR2 sequences are MDHEN and SYDVKM. V lost 4 bases to trimming and J lost 2 bases, with 20 bases between them. There are 18 residues in the CDR3.

The chain uses TRBV6-2 or TRBV6-3 and TRBJ1-2, with a weak D call TRBD1 (6 bases). Per the germline V gene, CDR1 is MNHEY and CDR2 is SVGEGT. The CDR3 sequence is 11 residues long. Trimming pared 5 bases from V and 5 bases from J, leaving 6 bases between. The CDR3 DNA reads as TGTGCCAGCAGTCAGGGGTATGGCTACACCTTC. Translation gives CASSQGYGYTF.

J is TRBJ2-7 and V is TRBV5-1; 11 nucleotides agree with TRBD2. The J segment lost 6 bases and the V segment lost 0 bases, leaving 8 bases of the junction unmatched. This CDR3 spans 16 amino acids. Per germline, CDR1 SGHRS and CDR2 YFSETQ. The CDR3 nucleotides are TGCGCCAGCAGCTTGGTGCTAGCGGGGGGTTCATCCGAGCAGTACTTC. The encoded protein is CASSLVLAGGSSEQYF.

The V gene is TRBV18, the J gene TRBJ1-2, with 10 bases aligning to TRBD1. The CDR3 extends over 14 amino acids. CDR1 and CDR2 (germline): KGHSH, LQKENI. The V and J ends lost 3 bases and 7 bases, in that order; junction bases with no gene match: 5. The CDR3 protein is CASSPPTGGIGYTF. The CDR3 DNA reads as TGTGCCAGCTCACCCCCGACAGGGGGCATTGGCTACACCTTC.

The genes are TRBV5-6 and TRBJ2-2; no clear D gene. CDR3 length: 12 amino acids. V was trimmed by 3 bases and J by 6 bases, leaving 6 bases between them. Germline V gene lookup returns CDR1 SGHDT and CDR2 YYEEEE. This CDR3 is CASSWASGELFF. CDR3 coding DNA: TGTGCCAGCAGCTGGGCGTCCGGGGAGCTGTTTTTT.

The V and J genes are TRBV29-1 and TRBJ1-1, with a weak D call TRBD1 (6 bases). The CDR3 length is 14 residues. Germline CDR1 is SQVTM and CDR2 is ANQGSEA. V was trimmed by 6 bases and J by 5 bases, leaving 19 bases between them. CDR3 sequence reads: CSVNTGTPSTEAFF. Here the CDR3 DNA reads TGCAGCGTGAACACCGGGACACCGAGTACTGAAGCTTTCTTT.

V and J are TRBV2 and TRBJ1-2; D is perhaps TRBD1 (6 bases). The CDR3 covers 13 residues. The V end lost 5 bases, the J end lost 4 bases, and 11 bases lay between the germline ends. Germline values: CDR1 SNHLY, CDR2 FYNNEI. The CDR3 reads CASSSGTLYGYTF. CDR3 bases: TGTGCCAGCAGTTCCGGGACACTCTATGGCTACACCTTC.

This sequence joins TRBV3-1 (or the pseudogene TRBV3-2) and TRBJ2-4, with D possibly matching TRBD1 (7 bases). From germline, CDR1 is LGHDT and CDR2 YNNKEL (reference sequence). V was shortened by 4 bases and J by 0 bases, with 19 bases between the two germline ends. CDR3 length: 18 residues. The CDR3 region has the DNA TGTGCCAGCAGCCCCCCAGCCAGGGGGGTACTAGCCAAAAACATTCAGTACTTC. This encodes CASSPPARGVLAKNIQYF.

V gene TRBV9 combines with J gene TRBJ2-3; possible D gene TRBD2, 6 bases. From germline, CDR1 is SGDLS and CDR2 YYNGEE. There are 17 residues in the CDR3. The germline V and J ends were trimmed by 0 bases and 2 bases, with 16 bases remaining between them. CDR3 nucleotides: TGTGCCAGCAGCGTAGATGCGTCCAGCGGGTACACAGATACGCAGTATTTT. It is translated as CASSVDASSGYTDTQYF.

The chain links TRBV13 to TRBJ2-7; D is perhaps TRBD2 (5 bases). Trimming stripped 4 bases from V and 7 bases from J, with 14 bases between. This CDR3 is built from 13 residues. CDR1 is PRHDT and CDR2 is FYEKMQ in the germline V gene (reference sequence). The CDR3 DNA sequence: TGTGCCAGCAGCTACCCCGGGGTGGGAGAGCAGTACTTC. This codes for CASSYPGVGEQYF. Looking up the rest from reference TRBV13 and TRBJ2-7 gives the full variable domain: AAGVIQSPRHLIKEKRETATLKCYPIPRHDTVYWYQQGPGQDPQFLISFYEKMQSDKGSIPDRFSAQQFSDYHSELNMSSLELGDSALYFCASSYPGVGEQYFGPGTRLTVT.